The 31 T cell receptor beta chains in this list originate from one sample, sequenced in a study of cytomegalovirus exposure and HLA in healthy donors. A multiplex PCR was run with 60 Vbeta primers and 13 Jbeta primers. Only in-frame clones appear in the TCRdb table, and some are missing; sequencing was by immunoSEQ multiplex PCR. The repertoire consists of roughly 99,000 clones, with roughly 73% occurring once and the leading ten covering about 8%. Sequences were obtained from PBMCs. The source of these receptors is a man aged 30 to 45 in good health and CMV-seronegative.

This clone was seen just once. The J gene is TRBJ2-7, the V gene TRBV11-2; D is unresolved. V was cut by 1 base and J by 0 bases, with 10 bases left in between. CDR1 SGHAT and CDR2 FQNNGV come from the germline V gene. The CDR3 spans 15 residues. The CDR3, as DNA: TGTGCCAGCAGCTTAGTACCAGAGGACTCCTACGAGCAGTACTTC. Amino acid sequence: CASSLVPEDSYEQYF.

This rearrangement joins TRBV28 to TRBJ2-5; TRBD2 might be the D (5 bases). The V gene's germline CDR1 is MDHEN and CDR2 SYDVKM. The CDR3 has 13 residues. Deletions cut 4 bases from V and 2 bases from J, with 8 bases between. The CDR3 DNA follows: TGTGCCAGCAGTTCGGGGAGACAAGAGACCCAGTACTTC. This encodes CASSSGRQETQYF.

V usage is TRBV14 and J usage is TRBJ2-1; TRBD2 is a possible D gene (6 bases). V was cut by 4 bases and J by 9 bases, with 7 bases left in between. Germline V CDR1 and CDR2: SGHDN, FVKESK. The length of the CDR3 is 11 residues. The CDR3 sequence: CASSREVEQFF. In nucleotides, the CDR3 is TGTGCCAGCAGCCGGGAGGTTGAGCAGTTCTTC.

The chain joins TRBV4-2 to TRBJ1-1, with 8 bases identical to TRBD1. CDR1 is LGHNA, CDR2 YNFKEQ, per germline. The CDR3 length is 13 residues. Trimming removed 4 bases from V and 6 bases from J; junction bases left unmatched: 4. The CDR3 loop reads CASSPETGAEAFF. The CDR3 DNA is TGTGCCAGCAGCCCCGAGACAGGGGCTGAAGCTTTCTTT.

The chain carries TRBV6-1 and TRBJ1-3; TRBD1 aligns across 8 bases. Germline CDR1 reads MNHNS; CDR2 reads SASEGT. CDR3 length: 20 amino acids. J gave up 0 bases and V 0 bases, and 13 bases lay outside the gene matches. The DNA for the CDR3 is TGTGCCAGCAGTGAAGCGCGTGCGGGACAGGTATTAAACTCTGGAAACACCATATATTTT. The encoded protein is CASSEARAGQVLNSGNTIYF.

The CDR3 loop is CASSLGQLYEQYF. In nucleotides, the CDR3 is TGTGCCAGCAGCTTGGGACAGCTCTACGAGCAGTACTTC. V gene TRBV5-5 combines with J gene TRBJ2-7; D may be TRBD1 (5 bases). Trimming took off 0 bases at V and 3 bases at J, with 7 bases between the two ends. This CDR3 spans 13 amino acids. The germline V gene has CDR1 SGHKS and CDR2 YYEKEE (reference sequence). Drawing the rest from reference TRBV5-5 and TRBJ2-7, the complete variable domain is DAGVTQSPTHLIKTRGQQVTLRCSPISGHKSVSWYQQVLGQGPQFIFQYYEKEERGRGNFPDRFSARQFPNYSSELNVNALLLGDSALYLCASSLGQLYEQYFGPGTRLTVT.

This chain connects TRBV5-1 to TRBJ2-1; 12 bases align to TRBD2. CDR3 length: 17 residues. Germline V lookup: CDR1 SGHRS, CDR2 YFSETQ. The V gene end was trimmed by 3 bases and the J gene end by 3 bases; junction bases not matched to a gene: 7. CDR3 sequence reads: CASSSNPSGGVYNEQFF. CDR3 nucleotide sequence: TGCGCCAGCAGCTCCAACCCTAGCGGGGGGGTCTACAATGAGCAGTTCTTC.

This chain joins TRBV5-8 and TRBJ1-5; D is perhaps TRBD1 (5 bases). This CDR3 contains 13 residues. Trimming cost V 6 bases and J 1 base, with 8 bases left between them. Germline V gene sequence: CDR1 SGHTS, CDR2 YDEGEE. CDR3 nucleotide sequence: TGTGCCAGCAACAGACAGAGCAATCAGCCCCAGCATTTT. Its protein product is CASNRQSNQPQHF.

The chain is built from TRBV28 and TRBJ1-2, with TRBD1 as a possible D gene (5 bases). The CDR3 spans 14 residues. Germline V lookup: CDR1 MDHEN, CDR2 SYDVKM. V was shortened by 5 bases and J by 4 bases, with 14 bases between the two germline ends. The CDR3 sequence: CASSPLSGLYGYTF. CDR3 nucleotide sequence: TGTGCCAGCAGTCCCCTGTCGGGACTCTATGGCTACACCTTC.

This chain links TRBV28 with TRBJ1-3; the D gene is possibly TRBD1 (5 bases). Trimming took 8 bases from V and 4 from J, leaving 24 bases between them. The CDR3 runs 17 residues. Germline CDR1 and CDR2: MDHEN and SYDVKM. The CDR3 nucleotides are TGTGCCAGCCGCCGCCCGGGACTCCACATGACGGGAAACACCATATATTTT. Protein sequence: CASRRPGLHMTGNTIYF.

V is TRBV5-1 and J is TRBJ2-1, with 7 bases lining up with TRBD1. The CDR3 extends over 14 amino acids. Germline V lookup: CDR1 SGHRS, CDR2 YFSETQ. With V trimmed by 0 bases and J by 6 bases, 3 bases remained unmatched. CDR3 region: CASSLGGGRNEQFF. DNA for the CDR3: TGCGCCAGCAGCTTGGGAGGGGGCCGCAATGAGCAGTTCTTC.

This clone was seen a few times. This chain joins TRBV5-1 and TRBJ1-1, with D uncertain. With 3 bases removed from V and 2 bases from J, the gap between germline ends came to 17 bases. Germline CDR1 SGHRS, CDR2 YFSETQ. CDR3 length equals 16 residues. CDR3 residues: CASSSLNSAGNTEAFF. The CDR3 DNA reads TGCGCCAGCAGCTCCCTAAACAGTGCGGGAAACACTGAAGCTTTCTTT.

The chain combines TRBV4-1 with TRBJ2-1; tentatively, D is TRBD2 (6 bases). Trimming took 5 bases from V and 0 from J, leaving 8 bases between them. Germline V gives CDR1 MGHRA, CDR2 YSYEKL. This CDR3 spans 14 amino acids. The CDR3 is CASSVGGSYNEQFF. In DNA, the CDR3 is TGCGCCAGCAGCGTGGGGGGCTCCTACAATGAGCAGTTCTTC.

V and J are TRBV7-2 and TRBJ2-5; 11 nucleotides match TRBD2. Germline V lookup: CDR1 SGHTA, CDR2 FQGNSA. This CDR3 contains 15 residues. V lost 0 bases, J lost 6 bases, and 3 bases stayed unmatched. The CDR3 bases are TGTGCCAGCAGCTTAGCTAGCGGGGGGGCGCAGACCCAGTACTTC. It specifies CASSLASGGAQTQYF.

The chain has TRBV6-6 and TRBJ2-7, with D maybe TRBD1 (6 bases). The CDR3 extends over 14 amino acids. V was pared by 6 bases and J by 2 bases, with 14 bases between. Germline V gene data show CDR1 as MNHNY and CDR2 as SVGAGI (reference sequence). CDR3 in amino acids: CASRVRQEAYEQYF. For the CDR3, the DNA is TGTGCCAGCAGAGTTAGACAGGAGGCCTACGAGCAGTACTTC.

This rearrangement joins TRBV4-1 to TRBJ2-7, with 11 bases fitting TRBD2. CDR3 length: 17 amino acids. V shed 4 bases, J shed 1 base, and the junction held 9 bases outside the gene matches. From germline, CDR1 is MGHRA and CDR2 YSYEKL. The CDR3, as DNA: TGCGCCAGCAGCCGCGGGACTAGCGGCGGTCTATCCTACGAGCAGTACTTC. Translating it yields CASSRGTSGGLSYEQYF.

The J gene is TRBJ2-7, the V gene TRBV30, with D possibly being TRBD2 (5 bases). Germline CDR1 is GTSNPN and CDR2 is SVGIG (reference sequence). The CDR3 has 13 residues. V was pared by 3 bases and J by 7 bases, with 16 bases between. The CDR3 region has the DNA TGTGCCTGGAGAGGACTGGCGGCCTGGGAGCAGTACTTC. It yields the protein CAWRGLAAWEQYF. Supplemented by reference TRBV30 and TRBJ2-7, the full variable domain reads SQTIHQWPATLVQPVGSPLSLECTVEGTSNPNLYWYRQAAGRGLQLLFYSVGIGQISSEVPQNLSASRPQDRQFILSSKKLLLSDSGFYLCAWRGLAAWEQYFGPGTRLTVT.

This chain connects TRBV27 to TRBJ1-6; TRBD1 agrees at 9 bases. The CDR3 runs to 16 residues. The germline gives CDR1 MNHEY, CDR2 SMNVEV (reference sequence). V lost 1 base and J lost 9; bases outside the gene matches: 7. CDR3 amino acids: CASSLFGQGFFSPLHF. For the CDR3, the DNA is TGTGCCAGCAGTTTATTCGGACAGGGGTTCTTTTCACCCCTCCACTTT.

V gene TRBV28 combines with J gene TRBJ2-3, with 8 bases aligning to TRBD1. Trimming cost V 4 bases and J 0 bases; bases outside gene matches: 3. Germline V gene lookup returns CDR1 MDHEN and CDR2 SYDVKM. CDR3 length: 15 residues. CDR3 DNA sequence: TGTGCCAGCAGTTCCACAGGGGGGAGCACAGATACGCAGTATTTT. Its protein product is CASSSTGGSTDTQYF. The full variable domain, its missing parts supplied by reference TRBV28 and TRBJ2-3, is DVKVTQSSRYLVKRTGEKVFLECVQDMDHENMFWYRQDPGLGLRLIYFSYDVKMKEKGDIPEGYSVSREKKERFSLILESASTNQTSMYLCASSSTGGSTDTQYFGPGTRLTVL.

The J gene is TRBJ2-7, the V gene TRBV7-2; 12 bases agree with TRBD2. This CDR3 has 16 amino acids. The germline CDR1 and CDR2 sequences are SGHTA and FQGNSA. Trimming at V came to 5 bases and at J to 3 bases, leaving 8 bases not matched to a gene. The CDR3 sequence: CASSPPGLAGYYEQYF. CDR3 sequence (DNA): TGTGCCAGCAGCCCCCCGGGACTAGCGGGTTACTACGAGCAGTACTTC.

This clone was found once. The chain employs TRBV4-1 and TRBJ1-5, with unresolved D. The CDR3 extends over 16 amino acids. Per germline, CDR1 MGHRA and CDR2 YSYEKL. Trimming left V 0 bases short and J 6 bases short, with 15 bases between. CDR3: CASSQDPGSYGQPQHF. The DNA for the CDR3 is TGCGCCAGCAGCCAAGATCCGGGGAGTTACGGTCAGCCCCAGCATTTT.

The rearrangement joins TRBV28 to TRBJ1-5, with D uncertain. The germline V gene has CDR1 MDHEN and CDR2 SYDVKM. The CDR3 is 12 amino acids. Trimming removed 2 bases at V and 6 bases at J, with 5 bases between. The CDR3 protein is CASSLVSQPQHF. The DNA of the CDR3 is TGTGCCAGCAGTTTAGTCAGTCAGCCCCAGCATTTT.

The V call is TRBV7-3, the J call TRBJ2-3, with 9 bases that match TRBD2. J lost 2 bases, V lost 4 bases, and 4 bases had no gene match. Germline loops: CDR1 SGHTA, CDR2 FQGTGA. This CDR3 contains 15 residues. CDR3 nucleotides: TGTGCCAGCAGCTCTAGCGGGGCCCACACAGATACGCAGTATTTT. Its translation: CASSSSGAHTDTQYF.

The chain joins TRBV11-3 to TRBJ2-1; D not certain. The CDR3 runs to 15 residues. Per the germline V gene, CDR1 is SGHNT and CDR2 is YENEEA. Deletions cut 3 bases from V and 0 bases from J, with 9 bases between. CDR3 bases: TGTGCCAGCAGCTTTTTCGGTAGCTCCTACAATGAGCAGTTCTTC. This sequence encodes CASSFFGSSYNEQFF.

The chain couples TRBV12-5 to TRBJ1-4; D call uncertain. Germline V gene lookup returns CDR1 LGHNT and CDR2 FRNRAP. The CDR3 has 15 residues. Deletions cut 5 bases from V and 7 bases from J, with 17 bases between. CDR3 coding DNA: TGTGCTAGTGGTACCGACCTGAGCAGGTTTGAAAAACTGTTTTTT. Translation gives CASGTDLSRFEKLFF.

This chain links TRBV9 with TRBJ1-2, with a possible D match to TRBD1 (6 bases). The CDR3 has 18 amino acids. Trimming cost V 3 bases and J 5 bases, with 26 bases left between them. The germline gives CDR1 SGDLS, CDR2 YYNGEE. The CDR3 loop reads CASSERLLGGPGRYGYTF. CDR3 bases: TGTGCCAGCAGCGAGCGCCTACTCGGGGGGCCCGGGCGATATGGCTACACCTTC.

This clone occurred a few times. This rearrangement joins TRBV27 to TRBJ2-2; the match to TRBD1 covers 7 bases. This CDR3 region has 14 residues. Germline CDR1 reads MNHEY; CDR2 reads SMNVEV (reference sequence). The V segment lost 9 bases and the J segment 4 bases; nucleotides outside the gene matches: 8. The CDR3 nucleotides read TGTGCCAGTTCAGTAGGGGGCGGCACCGGGGAGCTGTTTTTT. Encoded protein: CASSVGGGTGELFF.

The CDR3, as DNA: TGTGCCACCAGCAGAGCCCTAACAGGGTTCGCTGAAGCTTTCTTT. Amino acids: CATSRALTGFAEAFF. V and J are TRBV15 and TRBJ1-1; tentative D call: TRBD1 (6 bases). The V and J ends lost 1 base and 6 bases respectively, with 15 bases between them. CDR1 and CDR2 from the germline V gene are LNHNV and YYDKDF (reference sequence). CDR3 length: 15 amino acids.

The chain is built from TRBV6-1 and TRBJ2-5, with D possibly matching TRBD2 (6 bases). Trimming took 7 bases from V and 5 from J, leaving 17 bases between them. This CDR3 is built from 14 residues. Germline V gene data show CDR1 as MNHNS and CDR2 as SASEGT. This CDR3 reads CASNSGLGRETQYF. In nucleotides, the CDR3 is TGTGCCAGCAATTCGGGACTCGGACGGGAGACCCAGTACTTC.

The rearrangement joins TRBV30 to TRBJ1-5, with no clear D. Germline CDR1 is GTSNPN and CDR2 is SVGIG (reference sequence). The CDR3 length is 15 residues. Trimming took off 0 bases at V and 4 bases at J, with 13 bases between the two ends. The CDR3 bases are TGTGCCTGGAGTGTACGAGGAGTGGTGAATCAGCCCCAGCATTTT. Translating it yields CAWSVRGVVNQPQHF.

The V gene is TRBV28, the J gene TRBJ2-3; TRBD2 agrees at 13 bases. This CDR3 is built from 16 residues. Germline assignment: CDR1 MDHEN and CDR2 SYDVKM. The V and J ends lost 2 bases and 7 bases, in that order; junction bases with no gene match: 6. The CDR3 sequence: CASSLGTSGIGYTQYF. CDR3 DNA sequence: TGTGCCAGCAGTTTAGGGACTAGCGGGATAGGGTATACGCAGTATTTT.